The present T cell receptor (beta chain) was sequenced within a study of post-analysis software for immune sequencing data. Study outcomes and limitations: Patients with multiple sclerosis recorded significantly lower normalized Chao1 diversity than controls, the study found. Pronounced co-clustering by F measure was evident among identically batched samples. Roughly 5 TRBV segments occurring more often in patients than controls included TRBV5-6, TRBV5-1 and TRBV20-1.

For this clonotype: Its antigen is still unknown.

Built from TCR beta cDNA, the libraries had unique molecular identifiers in them. Each sample of about 0.9 to 10 million input T cells yielded around 500,000 cDNA molecules, so each molecule approximated one T cell. MiXCR, run by TCRdb on the PCR reads, gives a single entry per CDR3 protein. The table lists roughly 650,000 distinct CDR3 sequences, roughly three fifths of them singletons. CDR1 is WNHNN, CDR2 SYGVQD, per germline (reference sequence). The CDR3 has 17 amino acids. Unmatched junction bases numbered 5, after V lost 0 bases and J lost 4 bases. The sequencing sample was made of blood. This TCR was sampled from a girl aged 2 to 9 with multiple sclerosis. The rearrangement joins TRBV10-1 to TRBJ2-7; 14 bases are a match to TRBD2. CDR3 sequence (DNA): TGCGCCAGCAGTGAGTCGAAAGGGACTAGCGGGAGATACGAGCAGTACTTC. Protein: CASSESKGTSGRYEQYF.